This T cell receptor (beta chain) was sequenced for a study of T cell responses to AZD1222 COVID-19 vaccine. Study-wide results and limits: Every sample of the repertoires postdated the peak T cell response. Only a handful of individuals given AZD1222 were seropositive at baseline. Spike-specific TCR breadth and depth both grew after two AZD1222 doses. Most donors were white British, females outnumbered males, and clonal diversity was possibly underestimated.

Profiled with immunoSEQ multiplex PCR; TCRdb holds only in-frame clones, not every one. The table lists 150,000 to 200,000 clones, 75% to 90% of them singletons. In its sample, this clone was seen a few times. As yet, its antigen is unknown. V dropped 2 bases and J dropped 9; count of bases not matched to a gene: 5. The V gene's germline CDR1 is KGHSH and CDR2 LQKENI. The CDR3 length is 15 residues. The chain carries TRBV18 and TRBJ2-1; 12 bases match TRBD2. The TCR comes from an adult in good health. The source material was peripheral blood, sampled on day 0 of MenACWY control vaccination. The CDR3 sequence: CASSPGLAGSGEQFF. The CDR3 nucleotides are TGTGCCAGCTCACCAGGACTAGCGGGATCCGGTGAGCAGTTCTTC.